The rows below give T cell receptor beta chains drawn from one sample of a study of cytomegalovirus exposure and HLA in healthy donors. Generated by immunoSEQ multiplex PCR, the TCRdb table keeps only in-frame clones and is missing some. Of 150,000 to 200,000 clones listed, about 76% are singletons. The sequenced material came from PBMCs. These receptors were collected from a female donor in good health and CMV-seronegative. Each CDR3 is given with its conserved first and last residue. A D gene is named only where the DNA matches it firmly.

TGTGCCTGGAGGGAACGGGTGAACACTGAAGCTTTCTTT	CAWRERVNTEAFF	NA	TRBV30	TRBJ1-1
TGTGCCACCACGCGCGGGACTAACGACTACGAGCAGTACTTC	CATTRGTNDYEQYF	TRBD2	TRBV5-6	TRBJ2-7
TGTGCCAGTAGTATAGGTGGGGGGAGTTTCTACGAGCAGTACTTC	CASSIGGGSFYEQYF	NA	TRBV19	TRBJ2-7
TGTGCCAGCAGCGTAGAAGGAGGGACGGCCGGAGGAGAGACCCAGTACTTC	CASSVEGGTAGGETQYF	NA	TRBV9	TRBJ2-5
TGTGCCAGCAGGGGGAGGGGGGAAGCTTTCTTT	CASRGRGEAFF	NA	TRBV6-5	TRBJ1-1
TGTGCCAGCGGAGTGGGAAACACCATATATTTT	CASGVGNTIYF	NA	TRBV6-1	TRBJ1-3
TGTGCCTGGAGGCATAGTGCCTCTCCGAACACTGAAGCTTTCTTT	CAWRHSASPNTEAFF	NA	TRBV30	TRBJ1-1
TGTGCCAGCAGCCCAAACGGGAGGAAGGAGACCCAGTACTTC	CASSPNGRKETQYF	TRBD2	TRBV7-7	TRBJ2-5
TGTGCCAGCGGGACTAGCGGGTCTTACAATGAGCAGTTCTTC	CASGTSGSYNEQFF	TRBD2	TRBV10-3	TRBJ2-1
TGTGCCAGCAGCGTCCAGCGGGAGTACAATGAGCAGTTCTTC	CASSVQREYNEQFF	TRBD2	TRBV9	TRBJ2-1
TGCGCCAGCAGCCCCGGTCTCGGGGGTGGCTACGAGCAGTACTTC	CASSPGLGGGYEQYF	NA	TRBV5-1	TRBJ2-7
TGTGCCAGCAGCTTTGAAGGGGGTATTGAAGCTTTCTTT	CASSFEGGIEAFF	NA	TRBV5-4	TRBJ1-1
TGTGCCAGCAGGCGGGACGCCGCTCAGCCCCAGCATTTT	CASRRDAAQPQHF	NA	TRBV2	TRBJ1-5